Shown below are 10 T cell receptor beta chains from a single sample sequenced in a study of blood T cells in healthy people across ages. Primed by a sample-barcoded 5' primer and a J-beta primer mix, a second PCR proceeded for roughly 7 to 11 cycles. TCRdb redid the calling of the 5' RACE reads with MiXCR, one entry per CDR3 protein. The data contain 1.5 million to 2 million distinct CDR3 sequences, around half of them singletons. Input material: blood. Every receptor here comes from a woman aged 35 to 49 in good health.

V gene TRBV13 combines with J gene TRBJ2-5; no clear D gene. The CDR3 consists of 12 residues. The ends were cut back, 5 bases at V and 11 bases at J, with 15 bases in the middle. In germline, CDR1 is PRHDT, CDR2 FYEKMQ (reference sequence). CDR3 amino acids: CASSLQPHEQYF. DNA for the CDR3: TGTGCCAGCAGCCTCCAACCCCATGAGCAGTACTTC.

The chain recombines TRBV29-1 with TRBJ1-1; D might be TRBD1 (5 bases). CDR3 size: 12 residues. The germline CDR1 and CDR2 sequences are SQVTM and ANQGSEA. Trimming cost V 7 bases and J 4 bases, with 13 bases left between them. CDR3 nucleotides: TGCAGCGCCAGGCCGCAGGGCACTGAAGCTTTCTTT. As protein: CSARPQGTEAFF.

The chain is built from TRBV2 and TRBJ1-2; the D is unclear. Trimming pared 5 bases from V and 10 bases from J, leaving 14 bases between. The CDR3 has 12 residues. Germline loops: CDR1 SNHLY, CDR2 FYNNEI. CDR3 amino acids: CASSLQSSSYTF. DNA for the CDR3: TGTGCCAGCAGTCTACAATCTTCCTCCTACACCTTC. Variable domain in full (rest from reference TRBV2 and TRBJ1-2): EPEVTQTPSHQVTQMGQEVILRCVPISNHLYFYWYRQILGQKVEFLVSFYNNEISEKSEIFDDQFSVERPDGSNFTLKIRSTKLEDSAMYFCASSLQSSSYTFGSGTRLTVV.

The chain joins TRBV28 to TRBJ1-2; D is possibly TRBD1 (5 bases). The germline V gene has CDR1 MDHEN and CDR2 SYDVKM. Trimming stripped 5 bases from V and 4 bases from J, with 11 bases between. The CDR3 consists of 13 residues. CDR3 coding DNA: TGTGCCAGCAGTGAGGGACTCCTCTATGGCTACACCTTC. This encodes CASSEGLLYGYTF.

This clonotype was seen at least ten times. The chain couples TRBV7-2 to TRBJ2-7; D ambiguous. This CDR3 comprises 12 residues. V was pared by 3 bases and J by 4 bases, with 7 bases between. From germline, CDR1 is SGHTA and CDR2 FQGNSA. The CDR3: CASSFGVYEQYF. CDR3 nucleotide sequence: TGTGCCAGCAGCTTTGGGGTGTACGAGCAGTACTTC. The full variable domain, with the rest looked up from reference TRBV7-2 and TRBJ2-7, is GAGVSQSPSNKVTEKGKDVELRCDPISGHTALYWYRQSLGQGLEFLIYFQGNSAPDKSGLPSDRFSAERTGGSVSTLTIQRTQQEDSAVYLCASSFGVYEQYFGPGTRLTVT.

The V gene is TRBV20-1, the J gene TRBJ2-5, with D possibly matching TRBD1 (5 bases). The J call may be incorrect, as the DNA end agrees better with TRBJ2-7. The CDR3 extends over 15 amino acids. Germline CDR1 reads DFQATT; CDR2 reads SNEGSKA (reference sequence). The CDR3 DNA reads as TGCAGTGCTAGAGACAGCGCCCGACAGATCTACGAGCAGTACTTC. It translates to CSARDSARQIYEQYF.

This chain links TRBV2 with TRBJ2-7; maybe TRBD1 (7 bases). V dropped 7 bases and J dropped 2 bases, with 15 bases sitting between them. The germline V gene encodes CDR1 SNHLY and CDR2 FYNNEI. The CDR3 extends over 14 amino acids. Here the CDR3 reads CASNAGQTTYEQYF. The CDR3 DNA is TGTGCCAGCAACGCGGGACAGACCACCTACGAGCAGTACTTC.

DNA of the CDR3: TGTGCCAGCAGCCAAGATCTGGGCGGCGTTACGCAGTATTTT. Translated, it gives CASSQDLGGVTQYF. The gene calls are TRBV14 and TRBJ2-3; no clear D. Per the germline V gene, CDR1 is SGHDN and CDR2 is FVKESK. The CDR3 sequence is 14 residues long. The V and J ends lost 0 bases and 8 bases respectively, with 12 bases between them.

The V and J genes are TRBV4-3 and TRBJ2-1; 10 positions match TRBD1. The CDR3 has 16 residues. J was trimmed by 3 bases and V by 3 bases; bases with no gene match: 5. CDR1 and CDR2 from the germline V gene are LGHNA and YSLEER. The DNA for the CDR3 is TGCGCCAGCAGCCAGCTCGGGACAGGGGTCTACAATGAGCAGTTCTTC. Its protein product is CASSQLGTGVYNEQFF.

This rearrangement joins TRBV12-3 or TRBV12-4 to TRBJ2-1; TRBD2 aligns across 7 bases. V lost 5 bases, J lost 7 bases, and 11 bases stayed unmatched. This CDR3 region has 15 residues. CDR3 nucleotide sequence: TGTGCCAGCAGTCCCCGGACTAGTTTTAAAAATGAGCAGTTCTTC. Protein sequence: CASSPRTSFKNEQFF.